The next 28 T cell receptor beta chains were all read from a single sample in a study of cytomegalovirus exposure and HLA in healthy donors. Vbeta (60) and Jbeta (13) primers were used in the PCR. The assay was immunoSEQ multiplex PCR, and TCRdb's table has in-frame clones only and misses some. The top ten hold approximately 1% of the sample, which has 100,000 to 150,000 clones, around 80% seen once. Sample: PBMCs. Every receptor here comes from a human donor in good health.

This chain links TRBV6-5 with TRBJ1-6, with D uncertain. V dropped 6 bases and J dropped 0 bases, with 9 bases sitting between them. The CDR3 is 15 residues long. Per the germline V gene, CDR1 is MNHEY and CDR2 is SVGAGI. This CDR3 reads CASRATGSYNSPLHF. The DNA for the CDR3 is TGTGCCAGCAGAGCAACGGGCTCCTATAATTCACCCCTCCACTTT.

The chain links TRBV6-1 to TRBJ2-5; possibly TRBD2 for D (6 bases). The CDR3 length is 14 residues. The V gene lost 7 bases and the J gene lost 5 bases, with 17 bases spanning the gap. Per germline, CDR1 MNHNS and CDR2 SASEGT. The DNA for the CDR3 is TGTGCCAGCATGATATGGGGGGTTACGGAGACCCAGTACTTC. Its protein product is CASMIWGVTETQYF.

V usage is TRBV2 and J usage is TRBJ1-5; TRBD1 aligns across 10 bases. After removal of 5 bases from V and 1 base from J, the junction contained 8 bases not matched to a gene. The V gene's germline CDR1 is SNHLY and CDR2 FYNNEI. The length of the CDR3 is 17 residues. In nucleotides, the CDR3 is TGTGCCAGCAGTCAGACAGGGGGCGAGCGGAGCAATCAGCCCCAGCATTTT. Protein: CASSQTGGERSNQPQHF.

V gene TRBV4-1 combines with J gene TRBJ2-7; D is undetermined. The CDR3 has 15 amino acids. Germline CDR1 is MGHRA and CDR2 is YSYEKL. Trimming took off 0 bases at V and 12 bases at J, with 21 bases between the two ends. Written as DNA, the CDR3 is TGCGCCAGCAGCCAAGATACATTTGGCCTAGGATTATGGTACTTC. This encodes CASSQDTFGLGLWYF.

The chain is built from TRBV5-1 and TRBJ2-5; 9 bases align to TRBD2. The length of the CDR3 is 16 residues. Germline V gene lookup returns CDR1 SGHRS and CDR2 YFSETQ. After removal of 1 base from V and 5 bases from J, the junction contained 9 bases not matched to a gene. CDR3 sequence (DNA): TGCGCCAGCAGCTTGCCGTCTAGCGGGGTGGAGGAGACCCAGTACTTC. Its protein is CASSLPSSGVEETQYF.

In this sample, this clone turned up a few times. The rearrangement links TRBV5-6 to TRBJ2-7; D uncertain. Germline V gene sequence: CDR1 SGHDT, CDR2 YYEEEE. The CDR3 spans 13 residues. Trimming took off 0 bases at V and 5 bases at J, with 9 bases between the two ends. CDR3 sequence (DNA): TGTGCCAGCAGCTTGGCACCACGAGACGAGCAGTACTTC. Translated: CASSLAPRDEQYF.

This sequence joins TRBV7-9 and TRBJ2-3, with D possibly matching TRBD2 (5 bases). CDR3 size: 15 residues. V lost 1 base and J lost 6, with 14 bases in between. Germline CDR1 and CDR2: SEHNR and FQNEAQ (reference sequence). This CDR3 reads CASSLVFGGEDTQYF. DNA of the CDR3: TGTGCCAGCAGCTTAGTGTTTGGAGGAGAGGATACGCAGTATTTT. Full variable domain (rest looked up from reference TRBV7-9 and TRBJ2-3): DTGVSQNPRHKITKRGQNVTFRCDPISEHNRLYWYRQTLGQGPEFLTYFQNEAQLEKSRLLSDRFSAERPKGSFSTLEIQRTEQGDSAMYLCASSLVFGGEDTQYFGPGTRLTVL.

This sequence joins TRBV15 and TRBJ2-7; 10 positions match TRBD1. Germline CDR1 LNHNV, CDR2 YYDKDF (reference sequence). V lost 3 bases to trimming and J lost 3 bases; unmatched junction nucleotides: 8. This CDR3 comprises 16 residues. Here the CDR3 reads CATSSIRQGAYYEQYF. CDR3 DNA: TGTGCCACCAGCAGTATTCGACAGGGGGCATACTACGAGCAGTACTTC.

The rearrangement uses TRBV2 and TRBJ1-6; D call uncertain. Trimming stripped 8 bases from V and 17 bases from J, with 16 bases between. The CDR3 has 11 amino acids. Germline V gene sequence: CDR1 SNHLY, CDR2 FYNNEI. CDR3 DNA: TGTGCCAGCTCTTACTCCGGAGGTTTCCACTTT. It codes for CASSYSGGFHF.

The CDR3 loop is CASSQTTTFSGNTIYF. CDR3 bases: TGTGCCAGCAGCCAAACGACTACTTTCTCTGGAAACACCATATATTTT. The chain has TRBV4-2 and TRBJ1-3; D gene unclear. V shed 2 bases and J shed 0 bases, with 11 bases lying between them. The CDR3 totals 16 residues. Germline CDR1 LGHNA, CDR2 YNFKEQ.

The CDR3: CASTPDRRDEQYF. DNA for the CDR3: TGTGCCAGCACCCCGGACAGGAGGGATGAGCAGTACTTC. J is TRBJ2-5 and V is TRBV27, with a possible D match to TRBD1 (7 bases). The CDR3 runs to 13 residues. Trimming pared 7 bases from V and 11 bases from J, leaving 20 bases between. CDR1 is MNHEY and CDR2 is SMNVEV in the germline V gene (reference sequence).

The chain combines TRBV7-2 with TRBJ1-2, with 7 bases matching TRBD1. There are 15 residues in the CDR3. J was trimmed by 6 bases and V by 10 bases; bases with no gene match: 17. Per the germline V gene, CDR1 is SGHTA and CDR2 is FQGNSA. The CDR3 sequence is CATLRGAGGVHGYTF. In DNA form, the CDR3 reads TGTGCCACCTTGAGGGGGGCAGGGGGTGTACATGGCTACACCTTC. Together with reference TRBV7-2 and TRBJ1-2, the CDR3 gives the full variable domain: GAGVSQSPSNKVTEKGKDVELRCDPISGHTALYWYRQSLGQGLEFLIYFQGNSAPDKSGLPSDRFSAERTGGSVSTLTIQRTQQEDSAVYLCATLRGAGGVHGYTFGSGTRLTVV.

The chain employs TRBV7-9 and TRBJ2-3, with D possibly being TRBD1 (6 bases). CDR3 size: 15 residues. Trimming left V 5 bases short and J 2 bases short, with 14 bases between. Germline V lookup: CDR1 SEHNR, CDR2 FQNEAQ (reference sequence). The DNA for the CDR3 is TGTGCCAGCAGCCTCCACAGGGAGACCACAGATACGCAGTATTTT. This codes for CASSLHRETTDTQYF.

A remark on this clone: Other DNA sequences in the sample encode the same CDR3. The chain couples TRBV5-1 to TRBJ2-5; D might be TRBD2 (6 bases). CDR1 and CDR2 from the germline V gene are SGHRS and YFSETQ. This CDR3 contains 13 residues. V was pared by 0 bases and J by 5 bases, with 8 bases between. CDR3 in amino acids: CASSLAGGETQYF. The CDR3 DNA reads as TGCGCCAGCAGCTTGGCTGGGGGGGAGACCCAGTACTTC.

V and J are TRBV9 and TRBJ1-1; the match to TRBD1 covers 8 bases. V was clipped by 3 bases and J by 5 bases; unmatched bases: 12. Per the germline V gene, CDR1 is SGDLS and CDR2 is YYNGEE. This CDR3 is 16 amino acids long. The CDR3 region is CASSDNRGDGGTEAFF. The CDR3, as DNA: TGTGCCAGCAGCGATAACAGGGGGGATGGTGGTACTGAAGCTTTCTTT.

The chain uses TRBV6-6 and TRBJ1-2; 9 bases fit TRBD1. With 5 bases clipped from V and 4 bases from J, the junction kept 2 bases outside the gene matches. Germline CDR1 and CDR2: MNHNY and SVGAGI (reference sequence). The CDR3 extends over 13 amino acids. Here the CDR3 DNA reads TGTGCCAGCAGTCCGACAGGGGGCTATGGCTACACCTTC. It yields the protein CASSPTGGYGYTF.

This rearrangement joins TRBV2 to TRBJ2-5; 10 nucleotides agree with TRBD2. Looked up from germline, CDR1 is SNHLY and CDR2 is FYNNEI. The CDR3 has 15 residues. V shed 11 bases and J 1 base; nucleotides not matched to a gene: 10. The CDR3 DNA sequence: TGTGCCGGATTACCGACTAGCGGGTCCCAAGAGACCCAGTACTTC. Amino acids: CAGLPTSGSQETQYF.

This chain links TRBV6-1 with TRBJ2-1; TRBD2 matches 8 bases. The CDR3 is made up of 13 amino acids. V dropped 10 bases and J dropped 4; count of bases not matched to a gene: 6. Germline V gene sequence: CDR1 MNHNS, CDR2 SASEGT. The CDR3 protein is CATSGLAYNEQFF. CDR3 DNA sequence: TGTGCCACCTCTGGACTAGCTTACAATGAGCAGTTCTTC.

The CDR3 DNA follows: TGTGCCAGCAGCCAAGCCAGGGGGCTTTCACCCCTCCACTTT. Protein product: CASSQARGLSPLHF. This chain uses TRBV14 with TRBJ1-6, with 8 bases lining up with TRBD1. In germline, CDR1 is SGHDN, CDR2 FVKESK. The CDR3 sequence is 14 residues long. The V gene end was trimmed by 1 base and the J gene end by 9 bases; junction bases not matched to a gene: 2.

V is TRBV10-1 and J is TRBJ2-3; D remains unclear. Deletions cut 6 bases from V and 4 bases from J, with 8 bases between. The CDR3 loop spans 12 amino acids. Per germline, CDR1 WNHNN and CDR2 SYGVQD (reference sequence). CDR3 in DNA: TGCGCCAGCAGCCTTTCCCCAGATACGCAGTATTTT. This gives the protein CASSLSPDTQYF.

The rearrangement links TRBV19 to TRBJ2-1; a possible D gene is TRBD1 (7 bases). CDR1 LNHDA and CDR2 SQIVND come from the germline V gene (reference sequence). Trimming shortened V by 5 bases and J by 8 bases, and 19 bases separated the two germline ends. The CDR3 covers 15 residues. The DNA for the CDR3 is TGTGCCAGTAGTCCCCGGACAGGACTACGGGATGAGCAGTTCTTC. Encoded protein: CASSPRTGLRDEQFF.

With regard to this clone: The same CDR3 arises from other DNA sequences in this sample as well. The V call is TRBV19, the J call TRBJ1-2, with D tentatively TRBD1 (5 bases). V was clipped by 3 bases and J by 5 bases, with 10 bases between them. Germline values: CDR1 LNHDA, CDR2 SQIVND (reference sequence). The CDR3 sequence is 13 residues long. CDR3 in amino acids: CASSIQGLYGYTF. CDR3 DNA: TGTGCCAGTAGTATTCAGGGTTTATATGGCTACACCTTC. Full variable domain (rest looked up from reference TRBV19 and TRBJ1-2): DGGITQSPKYLFRKEGQNVTLSCEQNLNHDAMYWYRQDPGQGLRLIYYSQIVNDFQKGDIAEGYSVSREKKESFPLTVTSAQKNPTAFYLCASSIQGLYGYTFGSGTRLTVV.

This clone showed up just once. This chain connects TRBV27 to TRBJ1-4; D ambiguous. Germline CDR1 MNHEY, CDR2 SMNVEV (reference sequence). Trimming stripped 7 bases from V and 1 base from J, with 7 bases between. This CDR3 is 13 amino acids long. CDR3 nucleotide sequence: TGTGCCAGCACAAGCCGAACTAATGAAAAACTGTTTTTT. As protein: CASTSRTNEKLFF.

The J gene is TRBJ2-5, the V gene TRBV2, with TRBD2 matching 12 bases. The V segment lost 6 bases and the J segment 1 base; nucleotides outside the gene matches: 9. The CDR3 is made up of 17 amino acids. Germline lookup yields CDR1 SNHLY and CDR2 FYNNEI. The CDR3 here is CASSHPRTSGTQETQYF. The CDR3 DNA sequence: TGTGCCAGCAGCCACCCCCGGACTAGCGGGACCCAAGAGACCCAGTACTTC.

This clone was seen only once. The chain employs TRBV6-1 and TRBJ1-4, with unresolved D. Germline CDR1 and CDR2: MNHNS and SASEGT. This CDR3 is 15 amino acids long. Deletions cut 2 bases from V and 7 bases from J, with 14 bases between. CDR3 sequence: CASSEIPEGGEKLFF. The CDR3 DNA follows: TGTGCCAGCAGTGAAATTCCGGAGGGTGGTGAAAAACTGTTTTTT.

The rearrangement uses TRBV7-9 and TRBJ1-2, with D possibly matching TRBD1 (6 bases). Trimming removed 5 bases at V and 3 bases at J, with 25 bases between. This CDR3 region has 18 residues. Germline lookup yields CDR1 SEHNR and CDR2 FQNEAQ (reference sequence). Here the CDR3 reads CASSPPWAGDEADYGYTF. The CDR3 DNA reads as TGTGCCAGCAGCCCCCCGTGGGCAGGGGATGAGGCGGACTATGGCTACACCTTC.

The V gene is TRBV7-9, the J gene TRBJ1-1; 7 bases align to TRBD1. The CDR3 loop spans 15 amino acids. Germline V gene data show CDR1 as SEHNR and CDR2 as FQNEAQ (reference sequence). With 4 bases clipped from V and 2 bases from J, the junction kept 7 bases outside the gene matches. CDR3 protein: CASSYLQGTNTEAFF. DNA of the CDR3: TGTGCCAGCAGCTACCTACAGGGGACCAACACTGAAGCTTTCTTT.

V and J are TRBV28 and TRBJ1-4; a weak D match, TRBD1 (6 bases). The V end was cut by 2 bases, the J end by 4 bases, with 8 bases between. CDR1 MDHEN and CDR2 SYDVKM come from the germline V gene. This CDR3 has 14 residues. The CDR3 DNA is TGTGCCAGCAGTTTAACAGGGTTTAATGAAAAACTGTTTTTT. It yields the protein CASSLTGFNEKLFF.